Reported below is one T cell receptor beta chain. This entry comes from a study of cytomegalovirus exposure and HLA in healthy donors. Researchers ran the PCR with 60 Vbeta and 13 Jbeta primers. Clones were read by immunoSEQ multiplex PCR, and TCRdb kept only the in-frame ones, dropping some. The profile shows a few hundred thousand clones, about four fifths of them singletons. V was trimmed by 5 bases and J by 2 bases, leaving 16 bases between them. This CDR3 has 16 amino acids. Germline CDR1 reads SEHNR; CDR2 reads FQNEAQ (reference sequence). The sample consisted of PBMCs. This sequence was found in a girl aged 2 to 10 in good health and CMV-seronegative. This chain connects TRBV7-9 to TRBJ2-1, with D perhaps TRBD2 (5 bases). The CDR3 DNA reads as TGTGCCAGCAGCAAACGTGTACTAGGCGCCTACAATGAGCAGTTCTTC. Amino acids: CASSKRVLGAYNEQFF.